A selection of T cell receptor beta chains follows, all from one sample in a study of OX40 agonist ivuxolimab in advanced cancers. Generated by immunoSEQ multiplex PCR, the TCRdb table keeps only in-frame clones and is missing some. The table includes approximately 92,000 clones, approximately 94% detected once. The material sequenced was CD4+ or CD8+ T cells sorted from blood, taken in a trial of the OX40 agonist ivuxolimab. All receptors derive from an adult with an advanced solid tumor such as melanoma, head and neck, liver or kidney cancer. CDR3s include the opening cysteine and the closing phenylalanine or tryptophan. The order of the fields is J gene, D gene, clone size, V gene, CDR3 DNA, CDR3 protein. The D gene is left open where the match is weak. A clone size is listed for some rows: how often the clone was seen (once, few, many), or a class if it is expanded.

TRBJ2-7 | TRBD1 | - | TRBV7-9 | TGTGCCAGCGGGGGACAGGGAGAACACGAGCAGTACTTC | CASGGQGEHEQYF
TRBJ2-4 | - | - | TRBV29-1 | TGCAGCGTCCGGACCCCCAGGAACATTCAGTACTTC | CSVRTPRNIQYF
TRBJ2-1 | TRBD2 | - | TRBV7-3 | TGTGCCAGCAGCTTCCTAGCGGGGACCTACAATGAGCAGTTCTTC | CASSFLAGTYNEQFF
TRBJ2-1 | - | - | TRBV7-3 | TGTGCCAGCAGCTTCACCAGCGGGCCCTACAATGAGCAGTTCTTC | CASSFTSGPYNEQFF
TRBJ2-7 | - | - | TRBV5-1 | TGCGCCAGCAGTTTTGATCGGTCCGTCTACGAGCAGTACTTC | CASSFDRSVYEQYF
TRBJ2-1 | TRBD1 | - | TRBV25-1 | TGTGCCAGCAGTGAATACGGGACAGCCTACAATGAGCAGTTCTTC | CASSEYGTAYNEQFF
TRBJ2-1 | TRBD2 | - | TRBV5-1 | TGCGCCAGCAGCGCCCTAGCGGGAGGCAATGAGCAGTTCTTC | CASSALAGGNEQFF
TRBJ2-1 | - | few | TRBV13 | TGTGCCAGCAGCTTAGGTCCTAGCTGGTTCTTC | CASSLGPSWFF
TRBJ2-2 | TRBD1 | - | TRBV6-1 | TGTGCCAGCAGCGAGGGGACAGGGTCTGCCGGGGAGCTGTTTTTT | CASSEGTGSAGELFF
TRBJ2-7 | - | - | TRBV4-3 | TGCGCCAGCAGCCAAGATCTTGGTAGTTACGAGCAGTACTTC | CASSQDLGSYEQYF
TRBJ2-1 | TRBD2 | - | TRBV2 | TGTGCCAGCAGTGAGTCTAGCGGGGCTGAGCAGTTCTTC | CASSESSGAEQFF
TRBJ2-7 | - | - | TRBV21-1 | TGTGCCAGCAGCAAAGATCTCTTGTCACGCTATCCCTACGAGCAGTACTTC | CASSKDLLSRYPYEQYF
TRBJ1-2 | TRBD1 | - | TRBV10-3 | TGTGCCATCAGTGATCCGGGACAGGGGACTGATAACTATGGCTACACCTTC | CAISDPGQGTDNYGYTF
TRBJ2-1 | TRBD2 | - | TRBV9 | TGTGCCAGCAGCGCGGAACTAGCGGGAGAGGAGAATGAGCAGTTCTTC | CASSAELAGEENEQFF
TRBJ2-1 | TRBD2 | - | TRBV6-5 | TGTGCCAGCAGTTACTCGGGACTAGGGTACAATGAGCAGTTCTTC | CASSYSGLGYNEQFF
TRBJ2-3 | - | - | TRBV9 | TGTGCCAGCAGCGCCGAGGGGGGGGATACGCAGTATTTT | CASSAEGGDTQYF
TRBJ2-5 | - | - | TRBV28 | TGTGCCAGCAGTCCCCACGACAGACAAGAGACCCAGTACTTC | CASSPHDRQETQYF
TRBJ2-7 | - | - | TRBV19 | TGTGCCAGTAGTCCCCGGGACGGGGGGACATACGAGCAGTACTTC | CASSPRDGGTYEQYF
TRBJ1-6 | - | - | TRBV7-3 | TGTGCCAGCAGCTTAATCGCAGGCGCTAATTCACCCCTCCACTTT | CASSLIAGANSPLHF
TRBJ1-2 | TRBD1 | - | TRBV13 | TGTGCCAGCAGCGGGGACAGGGCGGTCTATGGCTACACCTTC | CASSGDRAVYGYTF
TRBJ2-3 | - | - | TRBV9 | TGTGCCAGCAGCGTAGCGGGCAGGTTCACAGATACGCAGTATTTT | CASSVAGRFTDTQYF
TRBJ1-1 | TRBD1 | - | TRBV6-6 | TGTGCCAGCAGCCCCCAGGGGGCCTGGGACACTGAAGCTTTCTTT | CASSPQGAWDTEAFF
TRBJ2-3 | - | - | TRBV9 | TGTGCCAGCAGTTACGGGGGCGCAGACACAGATACGCAGTATTTT | CASSYGGADTDTQYF
TRBJ2-1 | - | once | TRBV7-6 | TGTGCCAGCACCTCAGGGACCACCGGTAACAATGAGCAGTTCTTC | CASTSGTTGNNEQFF
TRBJ2-7 | - | once | TRBV10-3 | TGTGCCATCAGTGAGGAGGGGCGCTCCTACGAGCAGTACTTC | CAISEEGRSYEQYF
TRBJ2-1 | TRBD1 | - | TRBV27 | TGTGCCAGCAGTGCCGGACAGGGGGCTATGGATGAGCAGTTCTTC | CASSAGQGAMDEQFF
TRBJ2-1 | - | - | TRBV6-1 | TGTGCCGGTGAGGATAATGAGCAGTTCTTC | CAGEDNEQFF
TRBJ2-5 | - | - | TRBV28 | TGTGCCAGCAGTTTGTTGGTGGGCCAAGAGACCCAGTACTTC | CASSLLVGQETQYF
TRBJ1-1 | - | - | TRBV27 | TGTGCCAGCAGTTCATTAACCGGGACACCGCAAGCTTTCTTT | CASSSLTGTPQAFF
TRBJ2-5 | TRBD1 | - | TRBV11-3 | TGTGCCAGCAGCTTATCCGGACAGGGTGGAGAGACCCAGTACTTC | CASSLSGQGGETQYF
TRBJ2-2 | TRBD2 | - | TRBV7-9 | TGTGCCAGCAGCCCCCTTCCTAGCGGGAGTTTCAACACCGGGGAGCTGTTTTTT | CASSPLPSGSFNTGELFF